This T cell receptor beta chain is drawn from a study of T cell clonotyping in hematopoietic cell transplantation. This clone appeared a single time. What it binds is not known. The CDR3 covers 17 residues. Germline V CDR1 and CDR2: SGDLS, YYNGEE. Losses at the gene ends were 4 bases for V and 10 bases for J; bases not matched to a gene: 17. General study points: Broader posttransplant TCR repertoire diversity was predicted by graft donor and pretransplant recipient Inverse Simpson Index values.

Libraries were prepared by immunoSEQ multiplex PCR; TCRdb keeps only in-frame clonotypes and omits some of them. The data hold about 70,000 clones, with around 94% observed a single time. The sequenced material came from peripheral blood mononuclear cells. This chain connects TRBV9 to TRBJ2-2; TRBD2 matches at 9 bases. This TCR was sampled from a man between 50 and 59 years old in good health. Some clones in this sample may be carry-over from other donors' samples. Here the CDR3 reads CASSPSSRGGGEVELFF. The CDR3 DNA sequence: TGTGCCAGCAGCCCATCCTCCCGGGGCGGGGGGGAGGTGGAGCTGTTTTTT. The full variable domain, with the rest looked up from reference TRBV9 and TRBJ2-2, is DSGVTQTPKHLITATGQRVTLRCSPRSGDLSVYWYQQSLDQGLQFLIQYYNGEERAKGNILERFSAQQFPDLHSELNLSSLELGDSALYFCASSPSSRGGGEVELFFGEGSRLTVL.